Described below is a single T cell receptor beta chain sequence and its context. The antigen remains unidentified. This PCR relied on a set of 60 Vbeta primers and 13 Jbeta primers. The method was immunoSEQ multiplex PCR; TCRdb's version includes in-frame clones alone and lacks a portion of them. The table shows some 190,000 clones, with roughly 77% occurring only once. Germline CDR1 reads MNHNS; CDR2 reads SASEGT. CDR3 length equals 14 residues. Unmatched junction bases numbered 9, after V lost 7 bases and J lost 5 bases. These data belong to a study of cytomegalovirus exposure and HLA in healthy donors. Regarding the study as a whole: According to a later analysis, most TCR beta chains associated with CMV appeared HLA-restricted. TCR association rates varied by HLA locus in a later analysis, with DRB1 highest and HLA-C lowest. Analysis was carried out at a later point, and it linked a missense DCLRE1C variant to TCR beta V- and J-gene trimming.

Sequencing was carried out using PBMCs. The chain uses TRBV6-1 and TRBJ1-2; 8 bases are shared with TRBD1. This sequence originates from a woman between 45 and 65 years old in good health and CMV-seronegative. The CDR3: CASTRLTGDYGYTF. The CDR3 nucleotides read TGTGCCAGCACAAGACTGACAGGGGATTATGGCTACACCTTC.